This T cell receptor beta chain came from a study of cytomegalovirus exposure and HLA in healthy donors. Concerning this clone itself: The antigen remains undetermined.

CDR3 length equals 16 residues. Per germline, CDR1 LGHNA and CDR2 YSLEER. The germline V and J ends were trimmed by 0 bases and 2 bases, with 13 bases remaining between them. General study results and limits: The study labeled around 160 TCR beta chains cytomegalovirus-associated.

PCR was performed using 60 Vbeta and 13 Jbeta primers. This table comes from immunoSEQ multiplex PCR, and its TCRdb copy is limited to in-frame clones, with some not included. The repertoire holds tens of thousands of clones, with around 83% as singletons. This receptor was obtained from a woman younger than 35 in good health and CMV-seronegative. What was sequenced was PBMCs. This chain connects TRBV4-3 to TRBJ2-5; a weak D match, TRBD1 (5 bases). The CDR3 DNA follows: TGCGCCAGCAGCCAAGATCTTAGGGGATTTCAAGAGACCCAGTACTTC. This gives the protein CASSQDLRGFQETQYF.